Listed below are T cell receptor beta chains from one sample, sequenced in a study of T cell responses to AZD1222 COVID-19 vaccine. TCRdb keeps only in-frame clones here, not all; method: immunoSEQ multiplex PCR. The sample contains about 110,000 clones, roughly nine tenths of which appear only once. Here the sequenced sample was peripheral blood, taken on day 0 of AZD1222 vaccination. The source of these receptors is an adult in good health. The conserved cysteine and the conserved F or W are not part of the CDR3 here.

v_call cdr3_aa
TRBV2 ASRGPGNSPLH
TRBV7-2 ASSSGLAGVDTQY
TRBV19 ASSTSEGKLF
TRBV7-2 ASSGAYEQF
TRBV10-3 AGQLDTGELF
TRBV19 ASSMIFGSPLH
TRBV6-5 ASSWEERMETQY
TRBV18 ASSPIDRGSPLH
TRBV6-5 ASSRGSTEAF
TRBV20-1 SVWTGEQF
TRBV7-9 ASSPRDLGELF
TRBV7-3 ASSLMGPSSNYGYT
TRBV12-3/TRBV12-4 ASSLGTYTEAF
TRBV27 ASTKAQGAGTEAF
TRBV27 ASSLSLGNYGYT
TRBV10-3 AISGQRLEQY
TRBV19 ASKIGGQETQY
TRBV12-3/TRBV12-4 ASSDRESAPLH
TRBV5-1 ASSLAGASSRGYT
TRBV28 ASSWGRGAPNEQF
TRBV4-2 ASSQGGQINEKLF
TRBV9 ASSSGTSGGYNEQF
TRBV6-5 ASRSGSGNTIY
TRBV5-6 ASSFVAPLTIRVAGYT
TRBV6-1 ASSEESIQYEQY
TRBV5-4 ASSFSTLSPSPLH
TRBV5-6 ASNRKNRGWSGELF
TRBV5-1 ASSLAIGTLSPLH
TRBV5-6 ASSLGFSGDNEQF
TRBV5-1 ASSLGAGSYEQY
TRBV6-6 ASSPHKQGQF
TRBV7-2 ASSLGSAGQETQY
TRBV5-1 ASSWTSGIGRSAYEQY
TRBV7-3 ASSLTSRATEAF
TRBV6-1 ASSDSGSPNQPQH
TRBV19 ASSGTGQANQPQH
TRBV7-8 ASSLGLFRNYEQY
TRBV6-2/TRBV6-3 ASSYPRPEGYT